This T cell receptor beta chain emerged from a study of cytomegalovirus exposure and HLA in healthy donors. For the study at large: Early release data held about 92 million unique TCRs from HLA-typed donors.

The CDR3 is 14 amino acids. Trimming left V 4 bases short and J 7 bases short, with 17 bases between. The study's findings and limits: Some TCR beta chains (roughly 150 of them) were listed as cytomegalovirus-associated. In an earlier analysis, productive rearrangement rates for most beta V segments clustered near 87% or 30%.

In the PCR, 60 Vbeta and 13 Jbeta primers were used. Measured with immunoSEQ multiplex PCR; TCRdb has only the in-frame clones, and not every one. The sample holds 90,000 to 95,000 clones, approximately 81% seen once. About this clone itself: Its antigen is currently unknown.

The source of this sequence is a girl aged 2-10 years in good health and CMV-seropositive. The V call is TRBV5-3, the J call TRBJ1-1; D gene ambiguous. TRBV5-3 is treated as an ORF (open reading frame) with a function not yet certain. The sequenced sample was PBMCs. The CDR3 region is CARSARHRLCEAFF. DNA for the CDR3: TGTGCCAGAAGCGCAAGGCACAGATTATGTGAAGCTTTCTTT.